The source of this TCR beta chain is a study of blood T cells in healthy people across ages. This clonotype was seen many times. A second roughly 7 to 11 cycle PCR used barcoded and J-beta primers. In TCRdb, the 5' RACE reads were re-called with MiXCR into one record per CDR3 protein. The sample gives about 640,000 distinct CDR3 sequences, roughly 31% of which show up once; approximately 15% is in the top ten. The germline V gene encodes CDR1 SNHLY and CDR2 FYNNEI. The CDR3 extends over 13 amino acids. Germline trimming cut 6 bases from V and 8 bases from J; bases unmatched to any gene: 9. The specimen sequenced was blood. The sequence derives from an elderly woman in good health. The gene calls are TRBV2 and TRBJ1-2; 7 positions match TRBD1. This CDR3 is CASRYTGADGYTF. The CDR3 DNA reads TGTGCCAGCAGATATACAGGGGCGGACGGCTACACCTTC.